The TCR beta chain under discussion was sequenced for a study of T cells in Graves' hyperthyroidism and ophthalmopathy. Germline lookup yields CDR1 SGHTA and CDR2 FQGNSA. V was pared by 5 bases and J by 1 base, with 14 bases between. This CDR3 has 15 residues. From RNA transcripts, TCR beta CDR3 regions were amplified. Using the HTBI primer set, a first-round RT-PCR was run on the TCR CDR3. TCRdb processed the multiplex PCR reads anew with MiXCR; each CDR3 protein has one entry. The sample has hundreds of thousands of distinct CDR3 sequences; around 15% are singletons. The sequence was collected from a man younger than 35 with Graves' ophthalmopathy. The sequenced sample consisted of blood. This sequence joins TRBV7-2 and TRBJ1-1; D is undetermined. The CDR3 region is CASSPAGRRNTEAFF. Written as DNA, the CDR3 is TGTGCCAGCAGCCCCGCTGGACGGAGGAACACTGAAGCTTTCTTT. Variable domain in full (rest from reference TRBV7-2 and TRBJ1-1): GAGVSQSPSNKVTEKGKDVELRCDPISGHTALYWYRQSLGQGLEFLIYFQGNSAPDKSGLPSDRFSAERTGGSVSTLTIQRTQQEDSAVYLCASSPAGRRNTEAFFGQGTRLTVV.